The rows below give T cell receptor beta chains drawn from one sample of a study of radiotherapy plus CTLA-4 blockade in lung cancer. Profiling relied on immunoSEQ multiplex PCR, and the TCRdb table lists in-frame clones only, not all of them. The sample shows 50,000 to 75,000 clones, approximately 77% of them seen only once. Sequences were derived from peripheral blood, sampled from a patient treated with radiotherapy plus ipilimumab. These receptors came from a human donor with non-small cell lung cancer who had a complete response to radiotherapy plus ipilimumab. Both conserved end residues are part of each CDR3. The order of the fields is D gene, clone size, V gene, J gene, CDR3 protein, CDR3 DNA. The D gene is left open where the match is weak. Some rows mark clone size as missing; the rest say once, few, many or name a class of expanded clone.

D: NA
size: NA
V: TRBV28
J: TRBJ1-5
CDR3: CASGAGDQPQHF
DNA: TGTGCCAGCGGTGCAGGGGATCAGCCCCAGCATTTT

D: NA
size: NA
V: TRBV4-1
J: TRBJ1-2
CDR3: CASSQEPSATNYGYTF
DNA: TGCGCCAGCAGCCAAGAACCCTCGGCTACTAACTATGGCTACACCTTC

D: NA
size: NA
V: TRBV18
J: TRBJ2-2
CDR3: CASSPRHGGELFF
DNA: TGTGCCAGCTCACCAAGGCATGGCGGGGAGCTGTTTTTT

D: TRBD1
size: NA
V: TRBV2
J: TRBJ2-5
CDR3: CASSEAGGAYGETQYF
DNA: TGTGCCAGCAGTGAGGCAGGGGGCGCATATGGGGAGACCCAGTACTTC

D: TRBD1
size: few
V: TRBV19
J: TRBJ1-1
CDR3: CASSMVGQGNTEAFF
DNA: TGTGCCAGTAGTATGGTGGGACAGGGGAACACTGAAGCTTTCTTT

D: NA
size: few
V: TRBV4-3
J: TRBJ1-2
CDR3: CASSQDRTVYGYTF
DNA: TGCGCCAGCAGCCAAGATCGGACAGTATATGGCTACACCTTC

D: NA
size: NA
V: TRBV19
J: TRBJ1-2
CDR3: CASSVDSVRYGYTF
DNA: TGTGCCAGTAGCGTTGACAGCGTTAGGTATGGCTACACCTTC

D: NA
size: NA
V: TRBV6-5
J: TRBJ1-6
CDR3: CASRNVQGSPLHF
DNA: TGTGCCAGCAGGAACGTACAAGGTTCACCCCTCCACTTT

D: TRBD1
size: NA
V: TRBV2
J: TRBJ2-5
CDR3: CATGQGGDYLQETQYF
DNA: TGTGCCACCGGACAGGGAGGAGATTACCTCCAAGAGACCCAGTACTTC

D: NA
size: NA
V: TRBV2
J: TRBJ2-5
CDR3: CASSGGTVQETQYF
DNA: TGTGCCAGCAGCGGCGGGACAGTCCAAGAGACCCAGTACTTC

D: NA
size: NA
V: TRBV7-8
J: TRBJ1-6
CDR3: CASSLGFGGGSYNSPLHF
DNA: TGTGCCAGCAGCTTAGGATTCGGTGGAGGCTCCTATAATTCACCCCTCCACTTT

D: NA
size: NA
V: TRBV10-3
J: TRBJ1-2
CDR3: CAISLTGFGYGYTF
DNA: TGTGCCATCAGTCTTACAGGGTTTGGCTATGGCTACACCTTC

D: NA
size: NA
V: TRBV6-6
J: TRBJ2-2
CDR3: CASSYTPGAGELFF
DNA: TGTGCCAGCAGTTACACACCAGGGGCCGGGGAGCTGTTTTTT

D: NA
size: NA
V: TRBV18
J: TRBJ1-5
CDR3: CASSPGEAYQPQHF
DNA: TGTGCCAGCTCACCAGGGGAAGCCTATCAGCCCCAGCATTTT

D: TRBD1
size: NA
V: TRBV5-4
J: TRBJ2-5
CDR3: CASSSRTGLETQYF
DNA: TGTGCCAGCAGCTCCCGGACAGGGCTAGAGACCCAGTACTTC

D: TRBD2
size: NA
V: TRBV18
J: TRBJ2-1
CDR3: CASSPSGTRDNEQFF
DNA: TGTGCCAGCTCACCATCCGGGACTAGGGACAATGAGCAGTTCTTC

D: NA
size: NA
V: TRBV10-1
J: TRBJ1-1
CDR3: CASSDPNTEAFF
DNA: TGCGCCAGCAGTGATCCGAACACTGAAGCTTTCTTT

D: TRBD2
size: NA
V: TRBV6-5
J: TRBJ2-3
CDR3: CASSLAGASTDTQYF
DNA: TGTGCCAGCAGCTTAGCGGGGGCTAGCACAGATACGCAGTATTTT

D: NA
size: NA
V: TRBV11-2
J: TRBJ1-2
CDR3: CASSLAGQASYGYTF
DNA: TGTGCCAGCAGCTTAGCAGGACAAGCTTCCTATGGCTACACCTTC

D: NA
size: NA
V: TRBV27
J: TRBJ1-5
CDR3: CASSSGSQPQHF
DNA: TGTGCCAGCAGTTCCGGGAGTCAGCCCCAGCATTTT

D: TRBD1
size: NA
V: TRBV9
J: TRBJ1-5
CDR3: CASSVSTGDNQPQHF
DNA: TGTGCCAGCAGCGTTTCAACAGGGGACAATCAGCCCCAGCATTTT

D: NA
size: NA
V: TRBV2
J: TRBJ1-2
CDR3: CASSEYNPGEAGYGYTF
DNA: TGTGCCAGCAGTGAATATAATCCGGGGGAGGCAGGCTATGGCTACACCTTC

D: NA
size: NA
V: TRBV11-2
J: TRBJ2-1
CDR3: CASSLDRGDHTYNEQFF
DNA: TGTGCCAGCAGCTTAGATCGAGGGGACCATACCTACAATGAGCAGTTCTTC

D: NA
size: NA
V: TRBV6-5
J: TRBJ2-1
CDR3: CASKGSPSYNEQFF
DNA: TGTGCCAGCAAAGGGTCCCCATCCTACAATGAGCAGTTCTTC

D: NA
size: NA
V: TRBV4-3
J: TRBJ1-5
CDR3: CASSQDLDRDTLSMHF
DNA: TGCGCCAGCAGCCAAGATCTCGACCGGGACACCCTAAGTATGCATTTT

D: TRBD1
size: NA
V: TRBV19
J: TRBJ2-2
CDR3: CASSQTGDNTGELFF
DNA: TGTGCCAGTAGTCAGACAGGGGATAACACCGGGGAGCTGTTTTTT

D: TRBD2
size: NA
V: TRBV5-1
J: TRBJ2-2
CDR3: CASSLGLAGAQTGELFF
DNA: TGCGCCAGCAGCTTAGGACTAGCGGGAGCCCAGACCGGGGAGCTGTTTTTT

D: TRBD2
size: NA
V: TRBV9
J: TRBJ2-1
CDR3: CASSPRGDSYNEQFF
DNA: TGTGCCAGCAGCCCTCGGGGGGACTCCTACAATGAGCAGTTCTTC

D: NA
size: NA
V: TRBV18
J: TRBJ1-1
CDR3: CASSLNRDTEAFF
DNA: TGTGCCAGCTCACTGAACAGGGACACTGAAGCTTTCTTT

D: NA
size: NA
V: TRBV11-2
J: TRBJ2-3
CDR3: CASSLAGAVSDTQYF
DNA: TGTGCCAGCAGCTTAGCCGGGGCCGTATCAGATACGCAGTATTTT

D: NA
size: NA
V: TRBV7-2
J: TRBJ2-5
CDR3: CASSSGHHQETQYF
DNA: TGTGCCAGCAGCTCTGGACATCACCAAGAGACCCAGTACTTC

D: NA
size: NA
V: TRBV11-3
J: TRBJ2-3
CDR3: CASSLAGAVDTQYF
DNA: TGTGCCAGCAGCTTAGCGGGAGCGGTAGATACGCAGTATTTT

D: NA
size: NA
V: TRBV2
J: TRBJ2-1
CDR3: CASTPRAAYNEQFF
DNA: TGTGCCAGCACCCCCAGAGCCGCTTACAATGAGCAGTTCTTC

D: NA
size: NA
V: TRBV30
J: TRBJ1-4
CDR3: CAHGQGMQEKLFF
DNA: TGTGCCCATGGACAAGGAATGCAGGAAAAACTGTTTTTT

D: NA
size: NA
V: TRBV6-5
J: TRBJ1-2
CDR3: CASSYWRGNYGYTF
DNA: TGTGCCAGCAGTTACTGGAGGGGGAACTATGGCTACACCTTC

D: NA
size: NA
V: TRBV7-8
J: TRBJ2-3
CDR3: CASSLTYRAFTDTQYF
DNA: TGTGCCAGCAGCTTGACGTATCGGGCCTTCACAGATACGCAGTATTTT

D: NA
size: once
V: TRBV9
J: TRBJ1-3
CDR3: CASSVGAASYSGNTIYF
DNA: TGTGCCAGCAGCGTAGGGGCAGCCTCCTACTCTGGAAACACCATATATTTT

D: TRBD1
size: NA
V: TRBV7-8
J: TRBJ1-2
CDR3: CASSWKRDSGGYTF
DNA: TGTGCCAGCAGCTGGAAGAGGGACAGTGGCGGCTACACCTTC

D: TRBD2
size: NA
V: TRBV4-1
J: TRBJ2-3
CDR3: CASTFLLAGFTDTQYF
DNA: TGCGCCAGCACCTTCCTACTAGCGGGGTTCACAGATACGCAGTATTTT

D: NA
size: NA
V: TRBV27
J: TRBJ1-4
CDR3: CASSSGYEKLFF
DNA: TGTGCCAGCAGTTCCGGGTATGAAAAACTGTTTTTT

D: TRBD1
size: NA
V: TRBV7-2
J: TRBJ1-1
CDR3: CASSFRTGGEKAFF
DNA: TGTGCCAGCAGCTTTAGGACAGGCGGGGAGAAAGCTTTCTTT

D: NA
size: once
V: TRBV30
J: TRBJ1-5
CDR3: CAWSPGLTDGNQPQHF
DNA: TGTGCCTGGAGTCCGGGCCTTACAGATGGCAATCAGCCCCAGCATTTT

D: NA
size: NA
V: TRBV7-2
J: TRBJ2-5
CDR3: CASSLGTPTRETQYF
DNA: TGTGCCAGCAGCTTAGGCACCCCGACTAGAGAGACCCAGTACTTC

D: NA
size: NA
V: TRBV7-2
J: TRBJ1-2
CDR3: CASSLERGSAYGYTF
DNA: TGTGCCAGCAGCTTAGAGCGGGGATCTGCCTATGGCTACACCTTC

D: NA
size: NA
V: TRBV21-1
J: TRBJ2-7
CDR3: CASSKQTDGTGVNEQYF
DNA: TGTGCCAGCAGCAAACAAACGGACGGGACAGGGGTCAACGAGCAGTACTTC

D: NA
size: few
V: TRBV10-3
J: TRBJ1-3
CDR3: CAINRDDGNTIYF
DNA: TGTGCCATCAACCGGGACGACGGAAACACCATATATTTT

D: TRBD2
size: NA
V: TRBV4-3
J: TRBJ2-5
CDR3: CASSPYRLAGEETQYF
DNA: TGCGCCAGCAGCCCTTACCGACTAGCGGGAGAAGAGACCCAGTACTTC

D: TRBD2
size: NA
V: TRBV4-3
J: TRBJ2-3
CDR3: CASSQEGTSGIFGSSTDTQYF
DNA: TGCGCCAGCAGCCAAGAGGGGACTAGCGGGATATTTGGATCCAGCACAGATACGCAGTATTTT